The 18 T cell receptor beta chains presented below share a single source sample, sequenced in a study of blood T cell repertoires in COVID-19. Clones were read by immunoSEQ multiplex PCR, and TCRdb kept only the in-frame ones, dropping some. The sample yields nearly 110,000 clones, 71% seen once. The specimen was peripheral blood. These receptors originate from a human donor with acute or convalescent COVID-19. The donor label of this sample is uncertain.

The chain recombines TRBV28 with TRBJ1-5; D may be TRBD1 (5 bases). Trimming removed 8 bases from V and 3 bases from J, with 8 bases in between. Germline V gene sequence: CDR1 MDHEN, CDR2 SYDVKM. CDR3 size: 12 residues. CDR3 nucleotide sequence: TGTGCCAGCGCGGGGGTCAATCAGCCCCAGCATTTT. Protein: CASAGVNQPQHF.

The V and J genes are TRBV5-6 and TRBJ1-5; the D is unclear. CDR3 length: 14 residues. V lost 0 bases and J lost 7, with 11 bases in between. Per the germline V gene, CDR1 is SGHDT and CDR2 is YYEEEE. The CDR3 nucleotides read TGTGCCAGCAGCTTGGGTCAACACAGCCAGCCCCAGCATTTT. Translated, it gives CASSLGQHSQPQHF.

V gene TRBV6-1 combines with J gene TRBJ1-5; D may be TRBD1 (6 bases). V lost 2 bases to trimming and J lost 7 bases, with 9 bases between them. Germline CDR1 MNHNS, CDR2 SASEGT. This CDR3 is 13 amino acids long. This CDR3 reads CASSERQGQPQHF. The CDR3 coding sequence is TGTGCCAGCAGTGAAAGGCAGGGGCAGCCCCAGCATTTT.

The J gene is TRBJ1-1, the V gene TRBV5-6, with 9 nucleotides matching TRBD1. This CDR3 spans 16 amino acids. In germline, CDR1 is SGHDT, CDR2 YYEEEE. Trimming took 4 bases from V and 2 from J; bases not matched to a gene: 9. This CDR3 is CASSLGQGMANTEAFF. For the CDR3, the DNA is TGTGCCAGCAGCCTAGGACAGGGGATGGCTAACACTGAAGCTTTCTTT.

The V call is TRBV7-9, the J call TRBJ2-1; the match to TRBD2 covers 10 bases. The junction had 2 bases not matched to a gene; V was cut back by 6 bases and J by 6 bases. The V gene's germline CDR1 is SEHNR and CDR2 FQNEAQ (reference sequence). This CDR3 has 13 amino acids. CDR3 sequence: CASRGLATNEQFF. The CDR3 DNA sequence: TGTGCCAGCAGGGGACTAGCGACCAATGAGCAGTTCTTC.

This chain connects TRBV10-3 to TRBJ1-2; possible D gene TRBD1, 6 bases. The CDR3 has 14 amino acids. CDR1 is ENHRY, CDR2 SYGVKD, per germline. V lost 3 bases, J lost 5 bases, and 13 bases lay in between. The CDR3 reads CAISDLTGNYGYTF. The CDR3 DNA follows: TGTGCCATCAGTGACTTAACAGGGAATTATGGCTACACCTTC.

The chain employs TRBV10-3 and TRBJ1-1, with 7 bases fitting TRBD1. The germline gives CDR1 ENHRY, CDR2 SYGVKD. V lost 6 bases and J lost 2; bases outside the gene matches: 6. The CDR3 spans 14 residues. CDR3 protein: CAIRAGTVNTEAFF. CDR3 in DNA: TGTGCCATCAGGGCCGGGACAGTTAACACTGAAGCTTTCTTT.

The CDR3 DNA follows: TGTGCCAGCAGCTTTGGCGACAGGCCCATCACAGATACGCAGTATTTT. Translating it yields CASSFGDRPITDTQYF. The chain couples TRBV5-5 to TRBJ2-3, with a weak D call TRBD1 (6 bases). The germline gives CDR1 SGHKS, CDR2 YYEKEE (reference sequence). The V and J ends lost 2 bases and 2 bases respectively, with 15 bases between them. This CDR3 region has 16 residues.

This chain connects TRBV27 to TRBJ2-2; 8 bases align to TRBD1. Germline V gene sequence: CDR1 MNHEY, CDR2 SMNVEV (reference sequence). Germline trimming cut 5 bases from V and 4 bases from J; bases unmatched to any gene: 12. The CDR3 is made up of 17 amino acids. The chain's CDR3 is CASSVSGTGGSTGELFF. CDR3 nucleotide sequence: TGTGCCAGCAGTGTCTCCGGGACAGGAGGAAGCACCGGGGAGCTGTTTTTT.

This clone occurred many times. This sequence joins TRBV29-1 and TRBJ2-1; 11 bases match TRBD2. This CDR3 has 13 amino acids. V lost 6 bases, J lost 8 bases, and 6 bases stayed unmatched. CDR1 and CDR2 from the germline V gene are SQVTM and ANQGSEA. The CDR3 DNA follows: TGCAGCGTCGCCGGGACTAGCGGCGATGAGCAGTTCTTC. Its translation is CSVAGTSGDEQFF.

This clone was picked up a small number of times. The chain is built from TRBV4-1 and TRBJ2-1; 11 positions agree with TRBD2. The V gene's germline CDR1 is MGHRA and CDR2 YSYEKL. This CDR3 region has 17 residues. J gave up 6 bases and V 0 bases, and 7 bases lay outside the gene matches. The CDR3 bases are TGCGCCAGCAGCCAAGATCAGGAGACTAGCGGGACCAATGAGCAGTTCTTC. This translates into CASSQDQETSGTNEQFF.

The rearrangement links TRBV29-1 to TRBJ1-5; TRBD1 might be the D (6 bases). In germline, CDR1 is SQVTM, CDR2 ANQGSEA. The V end was cut by 1 base, the J end by 6 bases, with 10 bases between. There are 13 residues in the CDR3. CDR3 DNA sequence: TGCAGCGTTGAAGTGGCACAGGGTCAGCCCCAGCATTTT. Translated: CSVEVAQGQPQHF.

The chain joins TRBV29-1 to TRBJ2-1, with TRBD1 as a possible D gene (7 bases). The V gene lost 6 bases and the J gene lost 6 bases, with 12 bases spanning the gap. CDR1 is SQVTM and CDR2 is ANQGSEA in the germline V gene. The CDR3 contains 12 residues. CDR3 amino acids: CSVRGVSNEQFF. CDR3 in DNA: TGCAGCGTCAGGGGGGTAAGCAATGAGCAGTTCTTC.

The V call is TRBV7-9, the J call TRBJ2-1, with 11 bases identical to TRBD2. The CDR3 length is 16 residues. V was clipped by 3 bases and J by 9 bases; unmatched bases: 10. Looked up from germline, CDR1 is SEHNR and CDR2 is FQNEAQ (reference sequence). This CDR3 reads CASSFGLAGGLAEQFF. In DNA, the CDR3 is TGTGCCAGCAGCTTCGGCTTAGCGGGGGGGTTGGCTGAGCAGTTCTTC.

V is TRBV6-6 and J is TRBJ1-2; 7 nucleotides align to TRBD1. Unmatched junction bases numbered 10, after V lost 4 bases and J lost 5 bases. Germline V gene data show CDR1 as MNHNY and CDR2 as SVGAGI (reference sequence). The CDR3 runs to 15 residues. The chain's CDR3 is CASSFRTGQGYGYTF. Here the CDR3 DNA reads TGTGCCAGCAGTTTCAGGACAGGTCAGGGGTATGGCTACACCTTC.

There are many counts of this clone. The chain combines TRBV6-1 with TRBJ1-2; 8 nucleotides match TRBD1. CDR1 and CDR2 from the germline V gene are MNHNS and SASEGT. The CDR3 has 17 residues. The V segment lost 2 bases and the J segment 2 bases; nucleotides outside the gene matches: 10. The chain's CDR3 is CASSESFAGGLNYGYTF. The CDR3 region has the DNA TGTGCCAGCAGTGAATCTTTTGCAGGGGGCCTAAACTATGGCTACACCTTC.

DNA for the CDR3: TGTGCCAGCAGCTTCGGTCAGGGGTACTCTTACTCCTACGAGCAGTACGTC. Translated: CASSFGQGYSYSYEQYV. The chain combines TRBV5-5 with TRBJ2-7; D may be TRBD1 (6 bases). CDR3 length: 17 residues. Germline lookup yields CDR1 SGHKS and CDR2 YYEKEE (reference sequence). The germline V and J ends were trimmed by 2 bases and 0 bases, with 18 bases remaining between them.

J is TRBJ1-2 and V is TRBV24-1; 8 bases match TRBD1. Germline V CDR1 and CDR2: KGHDR, SFDVKD. The ends lost 4 bases at V and 5 bases at J; junction bases unmatched: 5. This CDR3 has 14 amino acids. CDR3 in amino acids: CATSDWTGRYGYTF. The CDR3 region has the DNA TGTGCCACCAGTGACTGGACAGGGAGGTATGGCTACACCTTC.